Only a few counts were recorded for the clone carrying this TCR beta chain. What it recognizes is unknown. These data are taken from a study of T-cell reconstitution after alpha-beta-depleted transplantation in children. V was pared by 6 bases and J by 0 bases, with 12 bases between. Germline CDR1 SNHLY, CDR2 FYNNEI. The CDR3 covers 14 residues. Overall study results and limits: By one year post-transplant, T-cell counts and diversity largely arose from T cells that were newly produced. Reports say that about two months after transplant, the alpha-beta T cells came out of several hundred graft clones that had expanded.

Unique molecular identifiers were built into the TCRbeta library. MiXCR, applied by TCRdb to the PCR reads, yields one record per CDR3 protein. This sample yields about 830,000 distinct CDR3 sequences, of which around 17% are seen a single time; about 5% belongs to the top ten. The sample in question was PBMCs, mostly from graft donor cells, obtained 360 days after TCRalphabeta/CD19-depleted stem cell transplant. The chain links TRBV2 to TRBJ2-7; D is undetermined. The TCR was taken from a male patient aged 10-17 years who had a stem cell transplant for acute lymphoblastic leukemia, so the T cells may come from the graft donor. The DNA of the CDR3 is TGTGCCAGCAGGAGACACCCCGACTCCTACGAGCAGTACTTC. Its translation: CASRRHPDSYEQYF.